This T cell receptor beta chain was sequenced during a study of Ad26.COV2.S vaccination and SARS-CoV-2 variants. About the study: Sample donor was a member of the COV1001 Ad26.COV2.S trial arm. Ad26.COV2.S shots went into the muscle once or twice, 56 days apart.

The CDR3 totals 16 residues. Unmatched junction bases numbered 8, after V lost 4 bases and J lost 1 base. Germline CDR1 SGHRS, CDR2 YFSETQ. Treatment indicated: around 19 received Ad26.COV2.S at low or high dose, single or two shots; 5 received placebo; per-sample allocation not given. Vaccine and placebo recipients were sampled on day 63 after the first injection. A Boston adult aged 18-55 years was the donor. The protocol was immunoSEQ multiplex PCR, while the TCRdb copy is restricted to in-frame clones and leaves out a portion. In the table there are about 320,000 clones, 75% to 90% of which are singletons.

The sequencing used peripheral blood, collected in a trial of Ad26.COV2.S vaccine versus placebo. V usage is TRBV5-1 and J usage is TRBJ1-1, with 9 nucleotides matching TRBD1. The receptor comes from a person aged 18-65 years who received the Ad26.COV2.S COVID-19 vaccine or a placebo. CDR3 sequence: CASSPWDRVGNTEAFF. In nucleotides, the CDR3 is TGCGCCAGCAGCCCATGGGACAGGGTCGGGAACACTGAAGCTTTCTTT.